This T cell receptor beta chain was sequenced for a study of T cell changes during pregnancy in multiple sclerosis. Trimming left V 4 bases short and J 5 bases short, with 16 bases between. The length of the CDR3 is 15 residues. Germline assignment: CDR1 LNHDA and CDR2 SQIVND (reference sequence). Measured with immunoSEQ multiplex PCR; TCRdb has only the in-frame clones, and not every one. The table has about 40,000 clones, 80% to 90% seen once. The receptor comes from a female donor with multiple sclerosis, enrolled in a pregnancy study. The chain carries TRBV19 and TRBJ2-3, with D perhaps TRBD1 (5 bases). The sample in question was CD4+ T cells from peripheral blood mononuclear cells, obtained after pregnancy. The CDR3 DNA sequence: TGTGCCAGTAGTAGCAGGGCCAGAGGAATAGATACGCAGTATTTT. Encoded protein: CASSSRARGIDTQYF.